The 25 T cell receptor beta chains listed next were all sequenced from one sample in a study of shared clonotypes between healthy human individuals. Only in-frame clones appear in the TCRdb table, and some are missing; sequencing was by immunoSEQ multiplex PCR. The repertoire holds a few million clones, roughly 90% seen once, with approximately 0.39% in the top ten. The material sequenced was naive CD4+ T cells from PBMCs. Documented subset: CD45RA+ positively selected. The receptors come from a man in his late teens or twenties in good health. Some clones in this sample may be carry-over from other donors' samples.

This chain uses TRBV29-1 with TRBJ2-1; the D gene is possibly TRBD2 (5 bases). Trimming removed 6 bases at V and 8 bases at J, with 11 bases between. The CDR3 totals 11 residues. CDR1 and CDR2 (germline): SQVTM, ANQGSEA. CDR3 coding DNA: TGCAGCGTGGCTCGAGCGGATGAGCAGTTCTTC. Its translation: CSVARADEQFF.

This clone was observed a handful of times. At one end the junction does not follow the germline gene, possibly because of a read error. This rearrangement joins TRBV5-1 to TRBJ1-1; TRBD1 matches at 9 bases. The V gene's germline CDR1 is SGHRS and CDR2 YFSETQ. The CDR3 sequence is 15 residues long. Written as DNA, the CDR3 is TGCGCCAGCACCTTGACGGACAGGGGATACACTGAAGCTTTCTTT. Translated, it gives CASTLTDRGYTEAFF.

The chain joins TRBV28 to TRBJ1-4, with 9 bases identical to TRBD1. The germline V gene has CDR1 MDHEN and CDR2 SYDVKM. With 5 bases clipped from V and 6 bases from J, the junction kept 4 bases outside the gene matches. There are 14 residues in the CDR3. The CDR3 nucleotides read TGTGCCAGCAGTGGGGGGACAGGGCATGAAAAACTGTTTTTT. The encoded protein is CASSGGTGHEKLFF.

V gene TRBV6-6 combines with J gene TRBJ2-7; possibly TRBD1 or TRBD2 for D (6 bases each). The germline V and J ends were trimmed by 2 bases and 2 bases, with 10 bases remaining between them. Germline V gene sequence: CDR1 MNHNY, CDR2 SVGAGI (reference sequence). This CDR3 comprises 14 residues. CDR3 loop: CASSYGGLPYEQYF. The DNA for the CDR3 is TGTGCCAGCAGTTACGGGGGGCTCCCCTACGAGCAGTACTTC.

The V and J genes are TRBV6-5 and TRBJ2-7, with D uncertain. The length of the CDR3 is 13 residues. With 8 bases removed from V and 3 bases from J, the gap between germline ends came to 14 bases. Looked up from germline, CDR1 is MNHEY and CDR2 is SVGAGI. The CDR3 loop reads CASRSARNYEQYF. CDR3 in DNA: TGTGCCAGCCGGTCAGCGCGTAACTACGAGCAGTACTTC.

The gene calls are TRBV4-1 and TRBJ2-4, with 7 bases identical to TRBD1. The ends lost 0 bases at V and 3 bases at J; junction bases unmatched: 2. CDR3 size: 15 residues. Looked up from germline, CDR1 is MGHRA and CDR2 is YSYEKL. The CDR3 spells CASSQENRGKNIQYF. CDR3 bases: TGCGCCAGCAGCCAAGAAAACAGGGGCAAAAACATTCAGTACTTC.

The chain uses TRBV7-8 and TRBJ2-3; possible D gene TRBD2, 6 bases. The CDR3 runs 15 residues. V shed 1 base and J shed 2 bases, with 10 bases lying between them. The germline CDR1 and CDR2 sequences are SGHVS and FQNEAQ. This CDR3 is CASSLGLAHTDTQYF. The CDR3 DNA reads TGTGCCAGCAGCTTAGGGCTAGCGCACACAGATACGCAGTATTTT.

To note about this clone: Other DNA sequences within the sample encode an identical CDR3. The V gene is TRBV6-5, the J gene TRBJ2-6; no definite D call. V dropped 4 bases and J dropped 0 bases, with 4 bases sitting between them. This CDR3 has 14 residues. CDR1 MNHEY and CDR2 SVGAGI come from the germline V gene. CDR3 nucleotide sequence: TGTGCCAGCAGTTCGAACTCTGGGGCCAACGTCCTGACTTTC. The encoded protein is CASSSNSGANVLTF.

The chain recombines TRBV27 with TRBJ1-1; TRBD1 might be the D (5 bases). From germline, CDR1 is MNHEY and CDR2 SMNVEV (reference sequence). Trimming took off 5 bases at V and 4 bases at J, with 14 bases between the two ends. CDR3 length equals 14 residues. The CDR3 loop is CASSTGLDGTEAFF. The CDR3 DNA reads TGTGCCAGCAGTACGGGACTCGACGGCACTGAAGCTTTCTTT.

This sequence joins TRBV4-1 and TRBJ2-6, with 7 bases fitting TRBD1. Losses at the gene ends were 2 bases for V and 4 bases for J; bases not matched to a gene: 2. The CDR3 sequence is 15 residues long. The V gene's germline CDR1 is MGHRA and CDR2 YSYEKL. The CDR3 DNA reads TGCGCCAGCAGCCAACAACAGGGGGGGGCCAACGTCCTGACTTTC. It yields the protein CASSQQQGGANVLTF.

This clone was seen just once. The identical CDR3 is also encoded by other nucleotide sequences in the sample. The CDR3 nucleotides are TGTGCCAGCAGCCCCCCAAATCAGCCCCAGCATTTT. Its protein is CASSPPNQPQHF. The J gene is TRBJ1-5, the V gene TRBV6-1, with D uncertain. Germline CDR1 and CDR2: MNHNS and SASEGT. There are 12 residues in the CDR3. V lost 6 bases and J lost 4, with 7 bases in between.

The chain employs TRBV4-3 and TRBJ2-7; 8 positions match TRBD2. Per the germline V gene, CDR1 is LGHNA and CDR2 is YSLEER. The CDR3 sequence is 16 residues long. The J segment lost 1 base and the V segment lost 0 bases, leaving 5 bases of the junction unmatched. The CDR3 sequence: CASSQDGRLASYEQYF. CDR3 in DNA: TGCGCCAGCAGCCAAGATGGGAGACTAGCGTCCTACGAGCAGTACTTC.

The sample holds one count of this clone. The V gene is TRBV29-1, the J gene TRBJ2-5; 9 bases agree with TRBD2. The V and J ends lost 1 base and 5 bases, in that order; junction bases with no gene match: 5. The CDR3 consists of 14 residues. Per germline, CDR1 SQVTM and CDR2 ANQGSEA. In DNA form, the CDR3 reads TGCAGCGTTGAAGTGCGGGAGGGCCGGGAGACCCAGTACTTC. It specifies CSVEVREGRETQYF.

V gene TRBV4-3 combines with J gene TRBJ2-1, with 8 bases identical to TRBD2. In germline, CDR1 is LGHNA, CDR2 YSLEER. This CDR3 is 15 amino acids long. V lost 0 bases to trimming and J lost 6 bases; unmatched junction nucleotides: 4. The CDR3 nucleotides read TGCGCCAGCAGCCAAGATCCGGGACTAGTCAATGAGCAGTTCTTC. This codes for CASSQDPGLVNEQFF.

The chain has TRBV7-3 and TRBJ2-7; TRBD1 aligns across 7 bases. In germline, CDR1 is SGHTA, CDR2 FQGTGA. The length of the CDR3 is 16 residues. With 5 bases clipped from V and 1 base from J, the junction kept 11 bases outside the gene matches. The CDR3 DNA follows: TGTGCCAGCAGCCCGGGACAGCCATCATGGTCCTACGAGCAGTACTTC. This sequence encodes CASSPGQPSWSYEQYF.

The chain combines TRBV18 with TRBJ1-5; D is uncertain. CDR3 length equals 13 residues. Germline V lookup: CDR1 KGHSH, CDR2 LQKENI. V was pared by 5 bases and J by 5 bases, with 10 bases between. As DNA, the CDR3 is TGTGCCAGCTCATTGACACGGGATCAGCCCCAGCATTTT. This gives the protein CASSLTRDQPQHF.

The chain uses TRBV5-8 and TRBJ1-2, with no clear D. Germline values: CDR1 SGHTS, CDR2 YDEGEE. The CDR3 totals 16 residues. Trimming removed 2 bases from V and 8 bases from J, with 22 bases in between. The CDR3 here is CASSFAPSFDIRGYTF. For the CDR3, the DNA is TGTGCCAGCAGCTTCGCCCCCTCATTCGACATTCGAGGCTACACCTTC. Full variable domain (remainder filled in from reference TRBV5-8 and TRBJ1-2): EAGVTQSPTHLIKTRGQQATLRCSPISGHTSVYWYQQALGLGLQFLLWYDEGEERNRGNFPPRFSGRQFPNYSSELNVNALELEDSALYLCASSFAPSFDIRGYTFGSGTRLTVV.

This chain links TRBV7-9 with TRBJ2-5; TRBD2 is a possible D gene (6 bases). This CDR3 has 12 residues. The V end was cut by 5 bases, the J end by 5 bases, with 9 bases between. In germline, CDR1 is SEHNR, CDR2 FQNEAQ (reference sequence). CDR3 sequence: CASSPGAETQYF. As DNA, the CDR3 is TGTGCCAGCAGCCCGGGAGCGGAGACCCAGTACTTC. The whole variable domain, remainder taken from reference TRBV7-9 and TRBJ2-5, is DTGVSQNPRHKITKRGQNVTFRCDPISEHNRLYWYRQTLGQGPEFLTYFQNEAQLEKSRLLSDRFSAERPKGSFSTLEIQRTEQGDSAMYLCASSPGAETQYFGPGTRLLVL.

This clone occurred a few times. V usage is TRBV30 and J usage is TRBJ1-1; D might be TRBD1 (5 bases). The V gene's germline CDR1 is GTSNPN and CDR2 SVGIG (reference sequence). V was shortened by 1 base and J by 1 base, with 13 bases between the two germline ends. The CDR3 has 15 residues. The CDR3 nucleotides are TGTGCCTGGAGTGAGGGGACTTTAGCGAACACTGAAGCTTTCTTT. Translating gives CAWSEGTLANTEAFF.

Of note for this clone: Within the sample, other DNA sequences also encode this same CDR3. The J gene is TRBJ2-1, the V gene TRBV20-1; D is unresolved. Germline lookup yields CDR1 DFQATT and CDR2 SNEGSKA (reference sequence). CDR3 length equals 10 residues. V lost 6 bases to trimming and J lost 7 bases, with 7 bases between them. The CDR3 bases are TGCAGTGCCTTGGGGAATGAGCAGTTCTTC. It codes for CSALGNEQFF.

This clone was recorded only once. This rearrangement joins TRBV5-4 to TRBJ2-1; D gene uncertain. The CDR3 contains 16 residues. CDR1 SGHNT and CDR2 YYREEE come from the germline V gene (reference sequence). V lost 2 bases and J 0 bases, leaving 12 bases between the germline ends. This CDR3 is CASSFAPGVSYNEQFF. Written as DNA, the CDR3 is TGTGCCAGCAGCTTCGCCCCGGGCGTCTCCTACAATGAGCAGTTCTTC.

V usage is TRBV5-1 and J usage is TRBJ2-1; 7 nucleotides match TRBD1. In germline, CDR1 is SGHRS, CDR2 YFSETQ. The ends lost 4 bases at V and 3 bases at J; junction bases unmatched: 4. There are 14 residues in the CDR3. CDR3 bases: TGCGCCAGCAGCAGGAGACAGGGCTACAATGAGCAGTTCTTC. Its protein is CASSRRQGYNEQFF.

The genes are TRBV19 and TRBJ1-1, with D possibly matching TRBD1 (6 bases). The germline V gene has CDR1 LNHDA and CDR2 SQIVND (reference sequence). The V gene lost 3 bases and the J gene lost 1 base, with 9 bases spanning the gap. The CDR3 is made up of 14 amino acids. The CDR3, as DNA: TGTGCCAGTAGTATTAGGGGGGCGAACACTGAAGCTTTCTTT. This sequence encodes CASSIRGANTEAFF.

This sequence joins TRBV7-9 and TRBJ1-3; D is ambiguous. Trimming stripped 8 bases from V and 0 bases from J, with 11 bases between. CDR3 length: 14 residues. Germline V gives CDR1 SEHNR, CDR2 FQNEAQ (reference sequence). CDR3 DNA: TGTGCCAGCGTCCGAGGAGTCTCTGGAAACACCATATATTTT. Its protein product is CASVRGVSGNTIYF.

This clone was seen only once. The chain carries TRBV5-6 and TRBJ2-5; TRBD1 matches at 7 bases. The J segment lost 5 bases and the V segment lost 1 base, leaving 5 bases of the junction unmatched. This CDR3 has 14 amino acids. CDR1 and CDR2 (germline): SGHDT, YYEEEE. The CDR3 reads CASSLQGTVETQYF. The CDR3 coding sequence is TGTGCCAGCAGCTTGCAGGGGACAGTGGAGACCCAGTACTTC.